This T cell receptor beta chain was identified in a study of cytomegalovirus exposure and HLA in healthy donors. Findings and caveats of the study: When analyzed later, the rates of TCR association showed variation by HLA locus, with DRB1 the most and HLA-C the fewest. TCR beta sequences reportedly predicted the HLA-A and HLA-B alleles of most subjects accurately. TCR beta chains numbering about 160 were designated cytomegalovirus-associated.

Germline CDR1 and CDR2: MDHEN and SYDVKM. V gave up 4 bases and J gave up 5 bases, with 12 bases separating them. The CDR3 is made up of 14 amino acids. Of note for this clone: The antigen remains undetermined.

The PCR made use of 60 Vbeta and 13 Jbeta primers. Libraries were prepared by immunoSEQ multiplex PCR; TCRdb keeps only in-frame clonotypes and omits some of them. This table lists about 140,000 clones. The receptor was derived from a man aged 40-49 years in good health and CMV-seronegative. The specimen was PBMCs. The chain couples TRBV28 to TRBJ1-5; a weak D match, TRBD1 (6 bases). The CDR3 DNA is TGTGCCAGCAGTTCGGACAGTGTATATCAGCCCCAGCATTTT. Residues: CASSSDSVYQPQHF.